What follows are 3 T cell receptor beta chains derived from one specimen sequenced in a study of radiation and T cells in renal cell carcinoma. Time point meaning: blood 4 weeks post-SBRT, at nephrectomy. The treatment was: 15 Gy SBRT to primary tumor, nephrectomy 4 weeks later. TCRdb keeps only in-frame clones here, not all; method: immunoSEQ multiplex PCR. The table has just over 95,000 clones, more than 65% seen once. Here the sequenced sample was blood, taken from a patient whose treatment included radiotherapy and nephrectomy. Receptors were obtained from a man aged 55 to 69 with renal cell carcinoma.

V and J are TRBV27 and TRBJ2-1; 9 positions agree with TRBD2. This CDR3 spans 13 amino acids. Germline lookup yields CDR1 MNHEY and CDR2 SMNVEV (reference sequence). V gave up 3 bases and J gave up 10 bases; unmatched junction bases: 4. CDR3 protein: CASSLGSGGEQFF. The DNA of the CDR3 is TGTGCCAGCAGTTTGGGTAGCGGGGGAGAGCAGTTCTTC.

This sequence joins TRBV5-1 and TRBJ2-1, with TRBD1 identical over 7 bases. The V and J ends lost 0 bases and 1 base, in that order; junction bases with no gene match: 7. Per the germline V gene, CDR1 is SGHRS and CDR2 is YFSETQ. The CDR3 spans 17 residues. The CDR3: CASSLAETGKSYNEQFF. The CDR3 nucleotides are TGCGCCAGCAGCTTGGCCGAGACAGGGAAATCCTACAATGAGCAGTTCTTC.

The rearrangement links TRBV9 to TRBJ2-1; 8 positions agree with TRBD1. The V segment lost 2 bases and the J segment 7 bases; nucleotides outside the gene matches: 8. Looked up from germline, CDR1 is SGDLS and CDR2 is YYNGEE. The CDR3 consists of 15 residues. CDR3 amino acids: CASSVPGQGKNEQFF. The CDR3 DNA reads TGTGCCAGCAGCGTCCCCGGACAGGGCAAAAATGAGCAGTTCTTC.